This entry is about one TCR beta chain. This clonotype occurred a few times. Its recognized antigen is unknown. Base qualities are not provided; no much larger clone lies one nucleotide away. TCR beta repertoires were profiled from peripheral blood of 10 to 15 young patients with multiple sclerosis to demonstrate the VDJtools post-analysis software. The multiple sclerosis patients were children and adolescents ranging in age from about 6 to 16 years. The CDR3, cysteine through phenylalanine, is 15 amino acids long. The kept DNA is CDR3 alone, 45 bases in frame from the first base. The sample comes from a study of post-analysis software for immune sequencing data (dated by TCRdb to about 2015). Notes on the research overall: The recorded disease courses included relapsing-remitting, secondary progressive and progressive-relapsing multiple sclerosis, and some patients had no subtype annotation. Patient repertoires were compared against some twelve previously published healthy control repertoires from donors aged about 6 to 28 years. A subset of samples was prepared in parallel using single-end sample barcoding, then pooled and co-amplified after Illumina adapter ligation.

The library was prepared using PCR. Sequencing relied on an Illumina HiSeq 2500. To reduce PCR and sequencing biases, unique molecular identifiers were incorporated into the TCR beta cDNA libraries. Approximately 500,000 cDNA molecules were obtained for every 1 to 10 million input T cells, so each molecule roughly corresponded to one T cell. The patient libraries were prepared and sequenced with the same protocol used for the earlier healthy control dataset. Samples belonging to the same batch were prepared together, multiplexed and sequenced on a shared HiSeq lane. The source study handled its data this way. Raw barcoded reads were processed with MIGEC, discarding single-read molecular identifier groups before consensus assembly and CDR3 extraction. Clonotype tables were post-analysed with VDJtools, and diversity was normalized by down-sampling all datasets to the smallest sample size. In repertoire overlap clustering, CDR3 amino acid sequences, but not nucleotide sequences, were matched to correct batch-related cross-sample contamination. TCRdb reprocessing: public reads trimmed at Q25 with fastp, clones called with MiXCR, in-frame beta chains kept. Each CDR3 protein appears once, grouped with its most common genes and DNA. The V and J calls come from TCRdb's annotation, not from the publication. Recorded for this sample are over 300,000 distinct CDR3 sequences; approximately 38% of them occurred a single time. Under 15% of the sample is taken by the ten largest.

General conclusions and limits of the study: Compared with controls, multiple sclerosis patients had significantly lower normalized Chao1 diversity, a finding suggesting substantial peripheral T-cell clonal expansion. Direct clustering with F measure revealed strong co-clustering of samples prepared in the same batch, which led to a batch-effect correction. About five TRBV segments, including TRBV5-6, TRBV5-1 and TRBV20-1, were significantly more frequent in patients than controls. The multiple sclerosis patient group was slightly younger than the control group.

The chain is made from TRBV12-3 or TRBV12-4 and TRBJ2-7; the central 8 bases match TRBD1. The end of the DNA fits TRBJ2-5 better, so the J call may be wrong. The TCR was taken from a girl aged 10 to 17 with multiple sclerosis. Material: blood. CDR3 reads: CASSPRDRTKETQYF. Here is the DNA: TGTGCCAGCAGTCCCCGGGACAGGACGAAGGAGACCCAGTACTTC.